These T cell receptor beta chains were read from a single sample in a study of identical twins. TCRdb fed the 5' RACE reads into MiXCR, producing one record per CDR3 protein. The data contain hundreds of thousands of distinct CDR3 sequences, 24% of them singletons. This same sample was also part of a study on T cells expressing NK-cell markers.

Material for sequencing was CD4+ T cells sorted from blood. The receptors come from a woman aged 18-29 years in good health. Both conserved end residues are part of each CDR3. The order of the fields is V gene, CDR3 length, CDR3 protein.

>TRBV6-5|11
CASSYMYTQYF
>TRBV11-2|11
CASSSGPRLFF
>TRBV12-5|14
CASGFSGGDGELFF
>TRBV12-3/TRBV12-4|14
CASSSGRGTDTQYF
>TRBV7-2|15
CASRGRKSYTDTQYF
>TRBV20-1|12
CSATIQRNEQFF
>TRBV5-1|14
CASRRQGVSYEQYF
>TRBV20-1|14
CSARPPPNTGELFF
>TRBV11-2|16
CASSPRGTQSTGELFF
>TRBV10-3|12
CAIKDRTDTQYF
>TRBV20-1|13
CSVGQGGSYGYTF
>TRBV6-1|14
CASREAGRTGELFF
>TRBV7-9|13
CASSFSASYEQYF
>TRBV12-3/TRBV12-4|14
CASTPWGRNTEAFF
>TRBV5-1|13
CASSLESQGTQYF
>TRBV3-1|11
CASSQGHGYTF
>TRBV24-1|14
CATSDPNAYNEQFF
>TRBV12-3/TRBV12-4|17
CASSSEDGTGVANTQYF
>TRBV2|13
CASSEYGDTEAFF
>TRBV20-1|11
CSAPSRDEQFF
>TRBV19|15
CASRRVGASGNTIYF
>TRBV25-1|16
CASSASRGLKNYGYTF
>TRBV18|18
CASSARQDLSSGANVLTF
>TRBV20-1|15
CSANIGPRFRDEQFF
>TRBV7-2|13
CASSLFSLTEAFF
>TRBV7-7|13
CASSHGLDNEQFF
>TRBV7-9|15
CASSLVGTGGRAAFF
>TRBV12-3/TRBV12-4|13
CASSLKGGYEQYF
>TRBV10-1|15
CASPWGGAQGSEQYF
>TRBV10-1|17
CASSELPSGGLDNEQFF
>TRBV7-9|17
CASGNPRGGGAGYEQYF
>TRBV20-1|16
CSARDFLGGGVGEQFF
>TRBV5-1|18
CASSDILVGGISNQPQHF
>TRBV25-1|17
CASSDRTGQSSYNEQFF
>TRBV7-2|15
CASSLGDREGTEAFF
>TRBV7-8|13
CASSLAGINTIYF
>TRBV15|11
CATSMEGEQYF
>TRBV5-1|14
CASSLTGLRYEQYF
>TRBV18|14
CASSPSGGTTEAFF
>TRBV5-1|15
CASSSSHQGAGELFF
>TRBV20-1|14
CSGVAGPTRNEQFF
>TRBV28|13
CASSWDPWYEQYF
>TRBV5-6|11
CASSRELEQFF
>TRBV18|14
CASSPTGPPGTQYF
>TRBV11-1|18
CASSLAESYGVSLYGYTF
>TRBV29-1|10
CSVLSDTQYF
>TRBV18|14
CASSLRGQVVEQYF
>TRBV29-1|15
CSVEDLWDRESGYTF
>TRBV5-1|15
CASSLQGESGNTIYF
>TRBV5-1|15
CASSLELRANYGYTF
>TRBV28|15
CASSLWDRAVGGYTF
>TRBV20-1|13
CSASGQPAGEQYF
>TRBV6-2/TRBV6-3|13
CASRLAGTKTQYF
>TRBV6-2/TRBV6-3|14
CAGKRGGEAGELFF
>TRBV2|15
CASSVLAGGGAIQYF
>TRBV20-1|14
CSARSTIVAGTQYF
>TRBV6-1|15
CASTAATGGVYGYTF
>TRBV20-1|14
CSAPLAGGGETQYF
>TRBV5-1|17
CASSLQPAGGPDDEQFF